The 30 T cell receptor beta chains reported below all come from one sample, sequenced in a study of T cell changes during pregnancy in multiple sclerosis. Some clones are missing from TCRdb's copy, which holds only in-frame ones; the method was immunoSEQ multiplex PCR. The sample lists about 48,000 clones; over 85% were seen once. The sequenced sample was CD4+ T cells from peripheral blood mononuclear cells, obtained in the first trimester of pregnancy. The receptors here all came from a female donor with multiple sclerosis, enrolled in a pregnancy study.

The chain links TRBV7-2 to TRBJ2-5; D is uncertain. V shed 4 bases and J shed 3 bases, with 3 bases lying between them. CDR3 length equals 11 residues. Germline CDR1 reads SGHTA; CDR2 reads FQGNSA. DNA of the CDR3: TGTGCCAGCAGCTCAAAAGAGACCCAGTACTTC. Residues: CASSSKETQYF.

The rearrangement joins TRBV2 to TRBJ2-1, with 9 bases lining up with TRBD1. After removal of 2 bases from V and 7 bases from J, the junction contained 6 bases not matched to a gene. The CDR3 extends over 15 amino acids. Germline values: CDR1 SNHLY, CDR2 FYNNEI. The DNA for the CDR3 is TGTGCCAGCAGTGAAAAGGACAGGGGTTGGAATGAGCAGTTCTTC. This codes for CASSEKDRGWNEQFF.

This sequence joins TRBV6-1 and TRBJ2-3; 11 nucleotides agree with TRBD1. The length of the CDR3 is 15 residues. Trimming at V came to 3 bases and at J to 4 bases, leaving 3 bases not matched to a gene. Looked up from germline, CDR1 is MNHNS and CDR2 is SASEGT. CDR3 DNA sequence: TGTGCCAGCAGTGACGGGACAGGGGGTGCAGATACGCAGTATTTT. Encoded protein: CASSDGTGGADTQYF.

V gene TRBV7-9 combines with J gene TRBJ1-1; weak D call: TRBD1 (5 bases). This CDR3 has 15 residues. Trimming removed 5 bases from V and 3 bases from J, with 16 bases in between. Germline CDR1 is SEHNR and CDR2 is FQNEAQ (reference sequence). The CDR3 DNA sequence: TGTGCCAGCAGCCCACGCCGACAGACATACACTGAAGCTTTCTTT. Amino acids: CASSPRRQTYTEAFF.

The V call is TRBV6-1, the J call TRBJ1-5; D gene unclear. CDR3 size: 14 residues. The germline V gene encodes CDR1 MNHNS and CDR2 SASEGT. Trimming removed 4 bases from V and 4 bases from J, with 11 bases in between. The CDR3 DNA reads as TGTGCCAGCAGTGTCACAGTTAAAAATCAGCCCCAGCATTTT. As protein: CASSVTVKNQPQHF.

CDR3: CASSVDRGHGYTF. The CDR3 DNA reads TGTGCCAGCAGCGTGGACAGGGGGCATGGCTACACCTTC. The chain carries TRBV5-5 and TRBJ1-2; TRBD1 matches 11 bases. V was pared by 4 bases and J by 6 bases, with 2 bases of the junction left unmatched. The CDR3 runs to 13 residues. The germline V gene has CDR1 SGHKS and CDR2 YYEKEE (reference sequence). Using reference TRBV5-5 and TRBJ1-2 for the parts outside the CDR3, the full variable domain is DAGVTQSPTHLIKTRGQQVTLRCSPISGHKSVSWYQQVLGQGPQFIFQYYEKEERGRGNFPDRFSARQFPNYSSELNVNALLLGDSALYLCASSVDRGHGYTFGSGTRLTVV.

The chain combines TRBV6-6 with TRBJ1-5, with D perhaps TRBD1 (6 bases). V gave up 8 bases and J gave up 3 bases, with 20 bases separating them. The CDR3 consists of 16 residues. Germline assignment: CDR1 MNHNY and CDR2 SVGAGI (reference sequence). The CDR3 bases are TGTGCCAGCTTTAAGGGCCCCCACAGGGACAATCAGCCCCAGCATTTT. This gives the protein CASFKGPHRDNQPQHF.

The rearrangement links TRBV5-1 to TRBJ1-6; D gene uncertain. The CDR3 has 14 amino acids. Germline values: CDR1 SGHRS, CDR2 YFSETQ. The V end was cut by 7 bases, the J end by 10 bases, with 18 bases between. The CDR3 DNA follows: TGCGCCAGCGGTATCACGGGCCGGGAGTCACCCCTCCACTTT. Translation: CASGITGRESPLHF.

This chain connects TRBV7-2 to TRBJ2-7; D is unresolved. The germline CDR1 and CDR2 sequences are SGHTA and FQGNSA. This CDR3 contains 14 residues. V lost 2 bases and J lost 2, with 10 bases in between. CDR3 region: CASSLIPQTYEQYF. The CDR3 DNA follows: TGTGCCAGCAGCTTAATTCCGCAGACCTACGAGCAGTACTTC. Full variable domain (missing parts from reference TRBV7-2 and TRBJ2-7): GAGVSQSPSNKVTEKGKDVELRCDPISGHTALYWYRQSLGQGLEFLIYFQGNSAPDKSGLPSDRFSAERTGGSVSTLTIQRTQQEDSAVYLCASSLIPQTYEQYFGPGTRLTVT.

The chain uses TRBV6-5 and TRBJ2-3; 7 nucleotides align to TRBD2. The CDR3 loop spans 15 amino acids. The germline V gene encodes CDR1 MNHEY and CDR2 SVGAGI. Trimming removed 4 bases from V and 2 bases from J; junction bases left unmatched: 6. As DNA, the CDR3 is TGTGCCAGCAGTTCTCCTAGCGGCGCCACAGATACGCAGTATTTT. This gives the protein CASSSPSGATDTQYF.

This clone was picked up a small number of times. The rearrangement uses TRBV5-1 and TRBJ2-5; possibly TRBD2 for D (7 bases). CDR1 and CDR2 from the germline V gene are SGHRS and YFSETQ. The CDR3 is 15 amino acids. V was pared by 2 bases and J by 3 bases, with 14 bases between. This CDR3 reads CASSFTGRVEETQYF. DNA for the CDR3: TGCGCCAGCAGCTTCACAGGGAGGGTAGAAGAGACCCAGTACTTC.

The chain links TRBV2 to TRBJ1-6; TRBD1 aligns across 9 bases. CDR1 SNHLY and CDR2 FYNNEI come from the germline V gene. V gave up 6 bases and J gave up 7 bases; unmatched junction bases: 1. CDR3 length equals 13 residues. The CDR3 here is CASRDRGNSPLHF. The CDR3 DNA reads as TGTGCCAGCAGGGACAGGGGCAATTCACCCCTCCACTTT.

The chain joins TRBV30 to TRBJ1-2, with D possibly matching TRBD1 (5 bases). CDR3 length: 16 amino acids. Trimming removed 4 bases at V and 0 bases at J, with 18 bases between. Germline V gene sequence: CDR1 GTSNPN, CDR2 SVGIG (reference sequence). The CDR3 loop is CAWTSAGGRANYGYTF. CDR3 nucleotide sequence: TGTGCCTGGACCTCTGCGGGGGGGAGAGCTAACTATGGCTACACCTTC.

The V call is TRBV27, the J call TRBJ2-5, with D possibly TRBD1 on 6 matching bases. Germline V CDR1 and CDR2: MNHEY, SMNVEV (reference sequence). The V and J ends lost 5 bases and 1 base respectively, with 11 bases between them. This CDR3 has 14 residues. CDR3 residues: CASSIDRIQETQYF. The CDR3 DNA reads as TGTGCCAGCAGTATCGACAGGATCCAAGAGACCCAGTACTTC.

The rearrangement uses TRBV7-8 and TRBJ2-1, with TRBD2 matching over 7 bases. Germline V lookup: CDR1 SGHVS, CDR2 FQNEAQ. CDR3 length: 17 amino acids. V gave up 1 base and J gave up 4 bases; unmatched junction bases: 10. CDR3 in amino acids: CASSLGVRREPYNEQFF. DNA of the CDR3: TGTGCCAGCAGCTTAGGGGTTCGGCGGGAGCCTTACAATGAGCAGTTCTTC.

The CDR3 DNA is TGTGCCAGCAGCGTAGCTGCGGGGGAGCCCAGAACAGATACGCAGTATTTT. Translating gives CASSVAAGEPRTDTQYF. The chain joins TRBV9 to TRBJ2-3; 7 positions agree with TRBD2. Germline CDR1 SGDLS, CDR2 YYNGEE. CDR3 length: 17 residues. V dropped 0 bases and J dropped 3; count of bases not matched to a gene: 10.

A single count supports this clone. This chain links TRBV11-2 with TRBJ2-1, with D possibly being TRBD2 (5 bases). The V gene lost 5 bases and the J gene lost 8 bases, with 22 bases spanning the gap. Looked up from germline, CDR1 is SGHAT and CDR2 is FQNNGV. The CDR3 sequence is 16 residues long. As DNA, the CDR3 is TGTGCCAGCAGCCTGTCCCTGGGCGGAGGTACGGATGAGCAGTTCTTC. Encoded protein: CASSLSLGGGTDEQFF. Variable domain in full (rest from reference TRBV11-2 and TRBJ2-1): EAGVAQSPRYKIIEKRQSVAFWCNPISGHATLYWYQQILGQGPKLLIQFQNNGVVDDSQLPKDRFSAERLKGVDSTLKIQPAKLEDSAVYLCASSLSLGGGTDEQFFGPGTRLTVL.

The table lists this clone with a count of one. The chain couples TRBV14 to TRBJ1-4, with 8 bases lining up with TRBD1. CDR1 and CDR2 (germline): SGHDN, FVKESK. The CDR3 runs to 15 residues. The V and J ends lost 4 bases and 10 bases, in that order; junction bases with no gene match: 11. The CDR3 nucleotides read TGTGCCAGCAGCCGTAGACAGACAGGGGAAGGAAAACTGTTTTTT. Its protein product is CASSRRQTGEGKLFF.

This clone is a singleton in its sample. V is TRBV29-1 and J is TRBJ1-4; D may be TRBD1 (5 bases). Deletions cut 4 bases from V and 0 bases from J, with 9 bases between. The germline gives CDR1 SQVTM, CDR2 ANQGSEA. This CDR3 contains 14 residues. This chain's CDR3 is CSVGQGATNEKLFF. For the CDR3, the DNA is TGCAGCGTTGGGCAGGGTGCAACTAATGAAAAACTGTTTTTT.

This CDR3 reads CASSYSRQGDQPQHF. The CDR3 DNA is TGTGCCAGCAGTTACTCTAGACAGGGTGATCAGCCCCAGCATTTT. The V and J genes are TRBV6-6 and TRBJ1-5; TRBD1 agrees at 7 bases. Unmatched junction bases numbered 4, after V lost 0 bases and J lost 5 bases. Germline CDR1 and CDR2: MNHNY and SVGAGI (reference sequence). The CDR3 contains 15 residues.

The chain couples TRBV27 to TRBJ2-4; D gene ambiguous. Germline V gene sequence: CDR1 MNHEY, CDR2 SMNVEV (reference sequence). The CDR3 runs 11 residues. V gave up 5 bases and J gave up 8 bases, with 7 bases separating them. This chain's CDR3 is CASSAQYIQYF. CDR3 DNA sequence: TGTGCCAGCAGTGCTCAGTACATTCAGTACTTC.

This clone was observed a few times. V gene TRBV7-3 combines with J gene TRBJ2-3; unclear D gene. Trimming pared 6 bases from V and 8 bases from J, leaving 15 bases between. This CDR3 comprises 13 residues. Germline lookup yields CDR1 SGHTA and CDR2 FQGTGA. CDR3: CASRAIVSGTQYF. The DNA for the CDR3 is TGTGCCAGCAGGGCGATTGTTTCGGGTACGCAGTATTTT.

The chain is built from TRBV6-5 and TRBJ1-1; D is possibly TRBD1 (5 bases). V lost 8 bases, J lost 9 bases, and 19 bases lay in between. Germline V gene sequence: CDR1 MNHEY, CDR2 SVGAGI. CDR3 length: 13 amino acids. As DNA, the CDR3 is TGTGCCAGCCTCAGGGCGGCCGAGGCAAAAGCTTTCTTT. It is translated as CASLRAAEAKAFF.

The chain is built from TRBV7-2 and TRBJ1-2; 7 positions agree with TRBD1. Germline V gene sequence: CDR1 SGHTA, CDR2 FQGNSA. The J segment lost 3 bases and the V segment lost 6 bases, leaving 4 bases of the junction unmatched. The CDR3 extends over 13 amino acids. In DNA, the CDR3 is TGTGCCAGCAGATCGACAGGGTACTATGGCTACACCTTC. It is translated as CASRSTGYYGYTF.

The rearrangement links TRBV7-2 to TRBJ2-2; tentatively, D is TRBD1 (5 bases). Germline CDR1 reads SGHTA; CDR2 reads FQGNSA. The CDR3 is made up of 17 amino acids. V lost 0 bases and J lost 5, with 16 bases in between. The CDR3, as DNA: TGTGCCAGCAGCTTAGCGCGTTGGGGCGCCAGGACCGGGGAGCTGTTTTTT. It translates to CASSLARWGARTGELFF.

This clone showed up just once. The chain links TRBV19 to TRBJ1-5, with D possibly being TRBD1 (6 bases). V dropped 6 bases and J dropped 9 bases, with 15 bases sitting between them. CDR1 is LNHDA, CDR2 SQIVND, per germline (reference sequence). The CDR3 runs to 13 residues. The CDR3 coding sequence is TGTGCCAGTAGGACGGGTGGGGGGGCGCCCCAGCATTTT. This sequence encodes CASRTGGGAPQHF.

The chain combines TRBV11-2 with TRBJ2-5, with 7 nucleotides matching TRBD2. J lost 1 base, V lost 3 bases, and 2 bases had no gene match. The CDR3 covers 14 residues. The germline gives CDR1 SGHAT, CDR2 FQNNGV. The CDR3 here is CASSFWGGQETQYF. CDR3 bases: TGTGCCAGCAGCTTCTGGGGGGGCCAAGAGACCCAGTACTTC. The full variable domain, in which reference TRBV11-2 and TRBJ2-5 provide the parts outside the CDR3, is EAGVAQSPRYKIIEKRQSVAFWCNPISGHATLYWYQQILGQGPKLLIQFQNNGVVDDSQLPKDRFSAERLKGVDSTLKIQPAKLEDSAVYLCASSFWGGQETQYFGPGTRLLVL.

The chain employs TRBV6-5 and TRBJ1-5, with D hard to call. Trimming removed 5 bases at V and 6 bases at J, with 14 bases between. Germline CDR1 is MNHEY and CDR2 is SVGAGI. The CDR3 extends over 14 amino acids. CDR3 protein: CASSLTDSGQPQHF. For the CDR3, the DNA is TGTGCCAGCAGTCTAACAGATTCCGGTCAGCCCCAGCATTTT.

J is TRBJ1-1 and V is TRBV6-1; D is unresolved. Per the germline V gene, CDR1 is MNHNS and CDR2 is SASEGT. V was trimmed by 6 bases and J by 3 bases, leaving 11 bases between them. The CDR3 extends over 13 amino acids. Here the CDR3 reads CASRSPTYTEAFF. CDR3 DNA: TGTGCCAGCAGGTCTCCCACTTACACTGAAGCTTTCTTT.

V is TRBV5-1 and J is TRBJ2-7; 8 bases fit TRBD1. The germline V gene encodes CDR1 SGHRS and CDR2 YFSETQ. The CDR3 contains 14 residues. The V segment lost 6 bases and the J segment 1 base; nucleotides outside the gene matches: 6. This CDR3 is CASTKTGASYEQYF. In DNA, the CDR3 is TGCGCCAGCACCAAGACAGGGGCATCCTACGAGCAGTACTTC.